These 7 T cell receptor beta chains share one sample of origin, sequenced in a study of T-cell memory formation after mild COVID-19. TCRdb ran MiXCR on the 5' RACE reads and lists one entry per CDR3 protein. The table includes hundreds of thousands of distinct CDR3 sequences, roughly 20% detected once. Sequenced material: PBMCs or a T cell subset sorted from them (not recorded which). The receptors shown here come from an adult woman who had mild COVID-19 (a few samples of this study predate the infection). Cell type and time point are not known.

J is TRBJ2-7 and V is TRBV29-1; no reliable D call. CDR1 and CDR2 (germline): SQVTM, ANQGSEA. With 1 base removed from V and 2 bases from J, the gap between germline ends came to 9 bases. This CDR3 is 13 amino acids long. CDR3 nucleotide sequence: TGCAGCGTTGAAGCCGCCAAGACCTACGAGCAGTACTTC. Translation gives CSVEAAKTYEQYF.

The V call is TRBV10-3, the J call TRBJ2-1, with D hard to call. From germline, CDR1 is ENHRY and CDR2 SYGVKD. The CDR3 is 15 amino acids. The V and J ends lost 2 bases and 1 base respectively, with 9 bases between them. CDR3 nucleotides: TGTGCCATCAGTGAGCCAGCACCATCCTACAATGAGCAGTTCTTC. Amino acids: CAISEPAPSYNEQFF.

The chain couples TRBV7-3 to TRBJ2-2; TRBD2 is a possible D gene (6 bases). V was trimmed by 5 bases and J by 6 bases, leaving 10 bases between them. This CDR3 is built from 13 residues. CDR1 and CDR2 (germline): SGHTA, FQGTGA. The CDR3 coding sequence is TGTGCCAGCAGCGGAAGCGGGCCCGGGGAGCTGTTTTTT. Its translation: CASSGSGPGELFF.

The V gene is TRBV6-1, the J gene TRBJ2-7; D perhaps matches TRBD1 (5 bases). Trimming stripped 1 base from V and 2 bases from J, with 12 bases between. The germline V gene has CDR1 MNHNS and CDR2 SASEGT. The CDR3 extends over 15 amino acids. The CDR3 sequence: CASSEGAGIPYEQYF. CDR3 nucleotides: TGTGCCAGCAGTGAAGGGGCAGGGATCCCCTACGAGCAGTACTTC.

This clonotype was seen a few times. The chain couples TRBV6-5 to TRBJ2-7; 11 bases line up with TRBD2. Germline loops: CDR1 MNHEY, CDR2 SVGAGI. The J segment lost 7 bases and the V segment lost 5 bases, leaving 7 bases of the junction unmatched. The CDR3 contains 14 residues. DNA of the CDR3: TGTGCCAGCAGTCTAATGGGACTAGCGGCTGAGCAGTACTTC. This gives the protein CASSLMGLAAEQYF.

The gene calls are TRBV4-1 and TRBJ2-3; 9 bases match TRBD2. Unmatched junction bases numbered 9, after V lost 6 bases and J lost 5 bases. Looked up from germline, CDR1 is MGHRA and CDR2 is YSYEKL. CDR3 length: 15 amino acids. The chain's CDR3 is CASRIIAGVGDTQYF. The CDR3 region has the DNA TGCGCCAGCAGAATTATAGCGGGGGTGGGAGATACGCAGTATTTT.

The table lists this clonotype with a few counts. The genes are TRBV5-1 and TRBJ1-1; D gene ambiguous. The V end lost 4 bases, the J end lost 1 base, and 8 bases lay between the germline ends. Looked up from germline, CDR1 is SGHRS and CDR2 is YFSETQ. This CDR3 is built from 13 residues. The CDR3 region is CASSISANTEAFF. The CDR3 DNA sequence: TGCGCCAGCAGCATATCGGCGAACACTGAAGCTTTCTTT. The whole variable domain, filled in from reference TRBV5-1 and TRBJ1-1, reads KAGVTQTPRYLIKTRGQQVTLSCSPISGHRSVSWYQQTPGQGLQFLFEYFSETQRNKGNFPGRFSGRQFSNSRSEMNVSTLELGDSALYLCASSISANTEAFFGQGTRLTVV.